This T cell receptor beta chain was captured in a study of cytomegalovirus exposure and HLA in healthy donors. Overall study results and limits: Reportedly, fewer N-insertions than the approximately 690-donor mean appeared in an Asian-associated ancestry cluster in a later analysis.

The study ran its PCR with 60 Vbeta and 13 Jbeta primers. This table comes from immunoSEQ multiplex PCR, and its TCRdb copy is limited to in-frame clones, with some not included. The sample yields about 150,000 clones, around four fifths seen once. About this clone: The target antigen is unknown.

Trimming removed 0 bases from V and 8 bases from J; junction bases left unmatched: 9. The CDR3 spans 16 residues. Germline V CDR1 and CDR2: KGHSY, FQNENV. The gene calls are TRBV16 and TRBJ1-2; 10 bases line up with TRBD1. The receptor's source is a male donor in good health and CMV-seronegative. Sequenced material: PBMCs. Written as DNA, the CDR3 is TGTGCCAGCAGCCAATCATCGCGACAGGGGGCATGGGGCTACACCTTC. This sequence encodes CASSQSSRQGAWGYTF.